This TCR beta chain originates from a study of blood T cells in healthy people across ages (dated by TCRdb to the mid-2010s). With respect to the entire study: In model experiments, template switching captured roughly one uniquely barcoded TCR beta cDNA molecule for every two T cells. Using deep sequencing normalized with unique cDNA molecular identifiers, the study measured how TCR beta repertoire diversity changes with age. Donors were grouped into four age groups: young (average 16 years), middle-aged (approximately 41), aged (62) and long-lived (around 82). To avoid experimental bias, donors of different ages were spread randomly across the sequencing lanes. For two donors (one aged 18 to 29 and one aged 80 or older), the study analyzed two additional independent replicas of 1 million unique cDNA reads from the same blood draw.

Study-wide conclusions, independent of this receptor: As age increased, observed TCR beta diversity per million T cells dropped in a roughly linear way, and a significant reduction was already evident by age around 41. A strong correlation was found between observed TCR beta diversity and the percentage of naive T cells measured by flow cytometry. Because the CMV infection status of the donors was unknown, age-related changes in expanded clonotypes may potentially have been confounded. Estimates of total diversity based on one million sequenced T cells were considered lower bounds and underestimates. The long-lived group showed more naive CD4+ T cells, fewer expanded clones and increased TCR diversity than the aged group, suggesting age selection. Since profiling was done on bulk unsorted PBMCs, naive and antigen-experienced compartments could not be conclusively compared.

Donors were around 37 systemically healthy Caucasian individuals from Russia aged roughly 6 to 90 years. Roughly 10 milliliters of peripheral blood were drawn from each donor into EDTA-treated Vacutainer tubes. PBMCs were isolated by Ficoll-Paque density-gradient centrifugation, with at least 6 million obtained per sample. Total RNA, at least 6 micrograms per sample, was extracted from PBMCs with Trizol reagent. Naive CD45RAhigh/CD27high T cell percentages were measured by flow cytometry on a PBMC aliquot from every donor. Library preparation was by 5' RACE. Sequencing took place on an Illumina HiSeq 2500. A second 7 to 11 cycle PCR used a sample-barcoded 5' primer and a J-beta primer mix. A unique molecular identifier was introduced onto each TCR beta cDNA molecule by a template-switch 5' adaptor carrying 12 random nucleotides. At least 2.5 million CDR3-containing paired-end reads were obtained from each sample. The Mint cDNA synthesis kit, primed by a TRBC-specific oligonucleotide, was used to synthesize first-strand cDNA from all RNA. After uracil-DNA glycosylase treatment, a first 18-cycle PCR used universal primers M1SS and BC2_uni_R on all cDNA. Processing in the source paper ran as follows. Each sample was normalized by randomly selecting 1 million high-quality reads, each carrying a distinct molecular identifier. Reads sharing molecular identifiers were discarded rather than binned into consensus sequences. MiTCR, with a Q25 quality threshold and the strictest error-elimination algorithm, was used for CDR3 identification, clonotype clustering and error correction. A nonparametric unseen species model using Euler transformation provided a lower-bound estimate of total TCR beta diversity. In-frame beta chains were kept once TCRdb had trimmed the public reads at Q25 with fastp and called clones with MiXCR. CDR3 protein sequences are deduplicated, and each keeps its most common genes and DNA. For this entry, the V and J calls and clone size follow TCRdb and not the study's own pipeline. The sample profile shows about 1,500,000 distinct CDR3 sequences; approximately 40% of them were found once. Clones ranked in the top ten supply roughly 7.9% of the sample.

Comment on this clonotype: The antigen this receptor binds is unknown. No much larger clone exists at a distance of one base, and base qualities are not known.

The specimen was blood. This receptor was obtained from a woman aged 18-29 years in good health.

The CDR3 amino acid sequence is: CATSRERPGGTEAFF. Here is the DNA: TGTGCCACCAGCAGAGAGCGACCAGGGGGTACTGAAGCTTTCTTT. The chain joins TRBV15 to TRBJ1-1, with TRBD1 identical over 7 junction bases. The germline V gene (reference sequence) specifies LNHNV as CDR1 and YYDKDF as CDR2. V ends up 0 bases short and J 5 bases short, with an unmatched junction base count of 6. The CDR3 contains 15 residues, cysteine and phenylalanine counted. Only the CDR3 DNA stays, 45 bases, in frame from base 1. The full variable domain, with segments outside the CDR3 supplied by the reference TRBV15 and TRBJ1-1 proteins, appears as DAMVIQNPRYQVTQFGKPVTLSCSQTLNHNVMYWYQQKSSQAPKLLFHYYDKDFNNEADTPDNFQSRRPNTSFCFLDIRSPGLGDTAMYLCATSRERPGGTEAFFGQGTRLTVV.